Listed here is a single T cell receptor (beta chain). The sample comes from a study of shared clonotypes between healthy human individuals. In the study overall: Each donor had three CD4 naive, three CD4 memory, two CD8 naive and one CD8 memory plate.

This table comes from immunoSEQ multiplex PCR, and its TCRdb copy is limited to in-frame clones, with some not included. The table records millions of clones, 85% to 95% of them present only once. This CDR3 is 15 amino acids long. V was clipped by 4 bases and J by 0 bases; unmatched bases: 5. Germline V lookup: CDR1 SGHAT, CDR2 FQNNGV. This clonotype was obtained from a man younger than 35 in good health. Some clones in this sample may be carry-over from other donors' samples. The V gene is TRBV11-2, the J gene TRBJ2-7; 8 bases match TRBD2. Sequenced material: naive CD4+ T cells from PBMCs. As for subset: CD45RA+ positively selected. DNA for the CDR3: TGTGCCAGCAGCTCAATAGCGGGGAACTCCTACGAGCAGTACTTC. It encodes CASSSIAGNSYEQYF.